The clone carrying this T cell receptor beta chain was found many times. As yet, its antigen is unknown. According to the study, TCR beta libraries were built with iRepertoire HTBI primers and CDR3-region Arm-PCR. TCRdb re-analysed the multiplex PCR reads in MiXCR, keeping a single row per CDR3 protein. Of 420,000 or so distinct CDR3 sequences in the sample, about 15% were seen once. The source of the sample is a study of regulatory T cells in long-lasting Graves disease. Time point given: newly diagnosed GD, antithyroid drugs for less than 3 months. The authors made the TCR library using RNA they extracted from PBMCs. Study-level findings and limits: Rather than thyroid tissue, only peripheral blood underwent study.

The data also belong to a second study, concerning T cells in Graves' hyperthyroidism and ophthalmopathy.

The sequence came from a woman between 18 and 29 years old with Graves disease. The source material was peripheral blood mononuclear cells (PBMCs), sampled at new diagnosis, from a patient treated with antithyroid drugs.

CDR3 loop: CASSRAGTGGALSNQPQHF. The CDR3 DNA sequence: TGTGCCAGCAGTCGAGCCGGGACAGGGGGTGCCCTTAGCAATCAGCCCCAGCATTTT. The chain is built from TRBV28 and TRBJ1-5, with TRBD1 matching 11 bases. This CDR3 has 19 residues. Trimming at V came to 5 bases and at J to 0 bases, leaving 12 bases not matched to a gene. Germline V gene data show CDR1 as MDHEN and CDR2 as SYDVKM.